One and the same sample provided the 29 T cell receptor beta chains below, sequenced in a study of cytomegalovirus exposure and HLA in healthy donors. The PCR had 60 Vbeta and 13 Jbeta primers. Repertoires were generated with immunoSEQ multiplex PCR, while TCRdb's copy carries only in-frame clones and drops some. The sample contains 170,000 or so clones, about three quarters of which appear only once. The sample taken for sequencing was PBMCs. Every receptor here comes from a woman aged 30 to 39 in good health and CMV-seronegative.

The chain's CDR3 is CASSSSGSDTQYF. CDR3 sequence (DNA): TGTGCCAGCAGCTCAAGCGGGTCAGATACGCAGTATTTT. The chain recombines TRBV7-9 with TRBJ2-3, with D possibly being TRBD2 (6 bases). This CDR3 has 13 amino acids. Germline V gene lookup returns CDR1 SEHNR and CDR2 FQNEAQ (reference sequence). V lost 4 bases and J lost 4, with 9 bases in between.

The chain employs TRBV6-6 and TRBJ2-7; tentatively, D is TRBD1 (5 bases). The V end was cut by 5 bases, the J end by 7 bases, with 18 bases between. CDR1 and CDR2 from the germline V gene are MNHNY and SVGAGI (reference sequence). The CDR3 sequence is 14 residues long. The CDR3 DNA reads TGTGCCAGCAGTGAGACAGCCATCAGTGGGGAGCAGTACTTC. Translation: CASSETAISGEQYF.

The table lists this clone with a few counts. The genes are TRBV30 and TRBJ1-2; D unresolved. This CDR3 has 13 residues. Germline CDR1 and CDR2: GTSNPN and SVGIG (reference sequence). Trimming shortened V by 4 bases and J by 8 bases, and 17 bases separated the two germline ends. The CDR3 nucleotides read TGTGCCTGGACTACTTCGAGTGTGAGGGGCTACACCTTC. Amino acid sequence: CAWTTSSVRGYTF.

DNA of the CDR3: TGCGCCAGCAGCCTGACAGACAACCAAGAGACCCAGTACTTC. It codes for CASSLTDNQETQYF. The V gene is TRBV4-1, the J gene TRBJ2-5; the D gene is possibly TRBD1 (5 bases). The CDR3 is made up of 14 amino acids. Trimming took 4 bases from V and 0 from J, leaving 9 bases between them. Looked up from germline, CDR1 is MGHRA and CDR2 is YSYEKL.

The chain is built from TRBV5-6 and TRBJ2-7; 8 positions agree with TRBD1. The CDR3 has 15 residues. The germline CDR1 and CDR2 sequences are SGHDT and YYEEEE. V lost 10 bases and J lost 0; bases outside the gene matches: 12. CDR3 amino acids: CAASHGDRPSYEQYF. The CDR3, as DNA: TGTGCCGCCAGCCATGGGGACAGGCCCTCCTACGAGCAGTACTTC.

The chain joins TRBV2 to TRBJ1-1, with 9 bases identical to TRBD1. The V gene's germline CDR1 is SNHLY and CDR2 FYNNEI. The CDR3 runs to 13 residues. The V gene end was trimmed by 7 bases and the J gene end by 3 bases; junction bases not matched to a gene: 3. The CDR3 DNA is TGTGCCAGCAATGACAGGGGGGACACTGAAGCTTTCTTT. Encoded protein: CASNDRGDTEAFF.

This chain links TRBV2 with TRBJ1-6; 7 bases line up with TRBD1. Germline V gene data show CDR1 as SNHLY and CDR2 as FYNNEI. This CDR3 comprises 14 residues. J lost 6 bases, V lost 5 bases, and 4 bases had no gene match. The CDR3 here is CASSRRDSNSPLHF. Here the CDR3 DNA reads TGTGCCAGCAGTAGGCGGGACAGTAATTCACCCCTCCACTTT.

The chain has TRBV6-5 and TRBJ2-1; 9 bases line up with TRBD1. The CDR3 extends over 12 amino acids. The germline gives CDR1 MNHEY, CDR2 SVGAGI. V lost 8 bases to trimming and J lost 5 bases; unmatched junction nucleotides: 1. The CDR3 reads CASGQGNNEQFF. The DNA for the CDR3 is TGTGCCAGCGGACAGGGGAACAATGAGCAGTTCTTC.

This chain links TRBV9 with TRBJ2-3; 7 bases align to TRBD2. The trim removed 0 bases at V and 4 bases at J, leaving 11 bases unmatched. The CDR3 is 17 residues long. Germline-derived CDR1 and CDR2 are SGDLS and YYNGEE. In nucleotides, the CDR3 is TGTGCCAGCAGCGTAGGAGGGCTAGCGGCAGTATCAGATACGCAGTATTTT. It is translated as CASSVGGLAAVSDTQYF. The whole variable domain, remainder taken from reference TRBV9 and TRBJ2-3, is DSGVTQTPKHLITATGQRVTLRCSPRSGDLSVYWYQQSLDQGLQFLIQYYNGEERAKGNILERFSAQQFPDLHSELNLSSLELGDSALYFCASSVGGLAAVSDTQYFGPGTRLTVL.

The CDR3 nucleotides read TGTGCCAGCAGTTTAACGGGGGGCCAGATTGAGCAGTTCTTC. Translated: CASSLTGGQIEQFF. J is TRBJ2-1 and V is TRBV28, with D possibly TRBD2 on 7 matching bases. With 2 bases removed from V and 9 bases from J, the gap between germline ends came to 14 bases. This CDR3 spans 14 amino acids. Germline assignment: CDR1 MDHEN and CDR2 SYDVKM.

The chain recombines TRBV10-3 with TRBJ1-1, with 8 bases lining up with TRBD1. CDR1 is ENHRY, CDR2 SYGVKD, per germline. The CDR3 sequence is 12 residues long. V dropped 10 bases and J dropped 4; count of bases not matched to a gene: 5. CDR3 sequence (DNA): TGTGCCACCGCTACAGGGGGCACTGAAGCTTTCTTT. This codes for CATATGGTEAFF.

This chain uses TRBV19 with TRBJ1-2, with TRBD1 matching 7 bases. The germline gives CDR1 LNHDA, CDR2 SQIVND (reference sequence). There are 14 residues in the CDR3. V trimming: 3 bases; J trimming: 4 bases; junction bases outside the gene matches: 5. This chain's CDR3 is CASSILGQFYGYTF. In nucleotides, the CDR3 is TGTGCCAGTAGTATTCTGGGACAGTTCTATGGCTACACCTTC. Full variable domain (remainder filled in from reference TRBV19 and TRBJ1-2): DGGITQSPKYLFRKEGQNVTLSCEQNLNHDAMYWYRQDPGQGLRLIYYSQIVNDFQKGDIAEGYSVSREKKESFPLTVTSAQKNPTAFYLCASSILGQFYGYTFGSGTRLTVV.

The CDR3 sequence is CASSLGGYGYTF. Here the CDR3 DNA reads TGTGCCAGCAGCTTGGGCGGGTATGGCTACACCTTC. This chain joins TRBV5-6 and TRBJ1-2; the D is unclear. Trimming took 0 bases from V and 5 from J, leaving 5 bases between them. Germline assignment: CDR1 SGHDT and CDR2 YYEEEE. The CDR3 is 12 residues long.

This clone appeared a few times. The rearrangement links TRBV7-8 to TRBJ1-1, with 7 bases matching TRBD1. The junction had 11 bases not matched to a gene; V was cut back by 5 bases and J by 5 bases. Germline loops: CDR1 SGHVS, CDR2 FQNEAQ. The CDR3 has 15 residues. CDR3 nucleotide sequence: TGTGCCAGCAGCGAGTTGGGACAGACCGGAACTGAAGCTTTCTTT. It is translated as CASSELGQTGTEAFF.

This clone has more than one count but fewer than ten. This chain joins TRBV7-2 and TRBJ1-1; TRBD1 is a possible D gene (5 bases). Germline CDR1 reads SGHTA; CDR2 reads FQGNSA. V dropped 3 bases and J dropped 4 bases, with 15 bases sitting between them. CDR3 length equals 15 residues. CDR3 DNA: TGTGCCAGCAGCTTTGGACCGGACGGGGGCACTGAAGCTTTCTTT. This encodes CASSFGPDGGTEAFF.

The rearrangement uses TRBV27 and TRBJ1-1, with 9 positions matching TRBD1. CDR3 length: 16 residues. CDR1 MNHEY and CDR2 SMNVEV come from the germline V gene (reference sequence). The V and J ends lost 7 bases and 1 base, in that order; junction bases with no gene match: 10. DNA for the CDR3: TGTGCCAGCAAAAGGACAGGGGCCGCGCCGAACACTGAAGCTTTCTTT. Its translation is CASKRTGAAPNTEAFF.

The chain is built from TRBV19 and TRBJ1-2; 11 bases align to TRBD1. The CDR3 extends over 17 amino acids. The V and J ends lost 1 base and 2 bases, in that order; junction bases with no gene match: 6. The germline CDR1 and CDR2 sequences are LNHDA and SQIVND (reference sequence). This CDR3 reads CASSIGTGGGWNYGYTF. The CDR3, as DNA: TGTGCCAGTAGTATAGGGACAGGGGGCGGATGGAACTATGGCTACACCTTC.

The chain combines TRBV14 with TRBJ1-6, with D unresolved. V lost 0 bases to trimming and J lost 9 bases, with 3 bases between them. This CDR3 spans 12 amino acids. Germline CDR1 and CDR2: SGHDN and FVKESK. The CDR3 protein is CASSQDRSPLHF. In DNA form, the CDR3 reads TGTGCCAGCAGCCAAGACCGTTCACCCCTCCACTTT.

The rearrangement links TRBV6-6 to TRBJ1-1; 9 bases line up with TRBD1. This CDR3 spans 14 amino acids. Germline V CDR1 and CDR2: MNHNY, SVGAGI (reference sequence). Losses at the gene ends were 2 bases for V and 4 bases for J; bases not matched to a gene: 2. As DNA, the CDR3 is TGTGCCAGCAGTTACGGGACAGGGATCACTGAAGCTTTCTTT. This encodes CASSYGTGITEAFF.

The chain recombines TRBV2 with TRBJ1-5; D perhaps matches TRBD1 (5 bases). This CDR3 contains 16 residues. Trimming shortened V by 0 bases and J by 1 base, and 10 bases separated the two germline ends. The germline V gene has CDR1 SNHLY and CDR2 FYNNEI. The CDR3 nucleotides read TGTGCCAGCAGTGAAGCGGGAGGGGCGAGCAATCAGCCCCAGCATTTT. This codes for CASSEAGGASNQPQHF.

The chain uses TRBV19 and TRBJ1-5, with TRBD1 matching over 8 bases. Germline CDR1 LNHDA, CDR2 SQIVND (reference sequence). The CDR3 length is 14 residues. Trimming removed 5 bases from V and 5 bases from J; junction bases left unmatched: 5. The CDR3, as DNA: TGTGCCAGTAGTTCCCGGGACAGGTATCAGCCCCAGCATTTT. Protein: CASSSRDRYQPQHF. Drawing the rest from reference TRBV19 and TRBJ1-5, the complete variable domain is DGGITQSPKYLFRKEGQNVTLSCEQNLNHDAMYWYRQDPGQGLRLIYYSQIVNDFQKGDIAEGYSVSREKKESFPLTVTSAQKNPTAFYLCASSSRDRYQPQHFGDGTRLSIL.

The chain couples TRBV30 to TRBJ2-1; 9 bases align to TRBD1. The CDR3 runs to 14 residues. V shed 2 bases, J shed 8 bases, and the junction held 7 bases outside the gene matches. The V gene's germline CDR1 is GTSNPN and CDR2 SVGIG (reference sequence). CDR3 nucleotides: TGTGCCTGGAGTATGACAGGGGGTGGGGATGAGCAGTTCTTC. Translation gives CAWSMTGGGDEQFF. The whole variable domain, filled in from reference TRBV30 and TRBJ2-1, reads SQTIHQWPATLVQPVGSPLSLECTVEGTSNPNLYWYRQAAGRGLQLLFYSVGIGQISSEVPQNLSASRPQDRQFILSSKKLLLSDSGFYLCAWSMTGGGDEQFFGPGTRLTVL.

The chain employs TRBV28 and TRBJ1-1, with D unresolved. Germline values: CDR1 MDHEN, CDR2 SYDVKM. This CDR3 has 12 amino acids. The germline V and J ends were trimmed by 5 bases and 1 base, with 5 bases remaining between them. The CDR3 DNA follows: TGTGCCAGCAGTCTAGAGAACACTGAAGCTTTCTTT. Residues: CASSLENTEAFF.

Here the CDR3 DNA reads TGCGCCAGCAGCTGGGACATCCAAGAGACCCAGTACTTC. It is translated as CASSWDIQETQYF. The chain combines TRBV5-1 with TRBJ2-5; a weak D match, TRBD1 (6 bases). This CDR3 is built from 13 residues. Germline lookup yields CDR1 SGHRS and CDR2 YFSETQ. V lost 3 bases and J 1 base, leaving 7 bases between the germline ends.

This clone was counted once. This chain joins TRBV29-1 and TRBJ2-5; perhaps TRBD1 as D (5 bases). Trimming shortened V by 4 bases and J by 5 bases, and 14 bases separated the two germline ends. The CDR3 runs 13 residues. Germline assignment: CDR1 SQVTM and CDR2 ANQGSEA. CDR3 nucleotides: TGCAGCGTTGGGCAGGGCATTAGGGAGACCCAGTACTTC. This translates into CSVGQGIRETQYF.

Only a few counts were recorded for this clone. J is TRBJ1-1 and V is TRBV6-1, with D unclear. The V end was cut by 6 bases, the J end by 4 bases, with 18 bases between. The length of the CDR3 is 15 residues. Germline V gene data show CDR1 as MNHNS and CDR2 as SASEGT. CDR3 nucleotide sequence: TGTGCCAGCAGCTCCGGACGGTTGGGGAGCACTGAAGCTTTCTTT. This translates into CASSSGRLGSTEAFF.

This clone was found once. This sequence joins TRBV27 and TRBJ2-7; 12 bases match TRBD2. The CDR3 contains 15 residues. Per germline, CDR1 MNHEY and CDR2 SMNVEV (reference sequence). After removal of 5 bases from V and 1 base from J, the junction contained 3 bases not matched to a gene. The CDR3 loop reads CASSRTSGASYEQYF. The CDR3 region has the DNA TGTGCCAGCAGTAGGACTAGCGGGGCTTCCTACGAGCAGTACTTC.

The rearrangement uses TRBV5-1 and TRBJ2-7; TRBD2 aligns across 12 bases. V lost 4 bases and J lost 4; bases outside the gene matches: 6. Germline assignment: CDR1 SGHRS and CDR2 YFSETQ. There are 15 residues in the CDR3. CDR3 nucleotide sequence: TGCGCCAGCAGCATCACGACTAGCGGGGGTTACGAGCAGTACTTC. It yields the protein CASSITTSGGYEQYF.

The chain employs TRBV5-1 and TRBJ1-1, with 12 bases that match TRBD1. The CDR3 totals 15 residues. Per germline, CDR1 SGHRS and CDR2 YFSETQ. The trim removed 4 bases at V and 4 bases at J, leaving 5 bases unmatched. The CDR3 DNA reads as TGCGCCAGCAGCCCATGGGGACAGGGGGCCACTGAAGCTTTCTTT. This codes for CASSPWGQGATEAFF.